This T cell receptor (beta chain) was captured by sequencing in a study of shared clonotypes between healthy human individuals. Study summary: CD4 naive and CD4 memory each took three plates per donor, while CD8 naive took two and CD8 memory one. Study-wide findings and caveats: Rarefaction revealed incomplete sorted-subset sequencing despite large depth.

The CDR3 is 12 amino acids. In germline, CDR1 is SGHDN, CDR2 FVKESK. This was a deep-level run. Per the original data handling: As immunoSEQ supplied junction-only sequences (without quality scores), filtering differed. Assay used: immunoSEQ multiplex PCR; TCRdb lists only in-frame clones, some missing. V and J calls and clone size are given by that table; D and trimming were obtained from the DNA. The sample includes under 1 million clones, 92% of them seen just once. On this clone itself: Antigen specificity is unknown. Relative to the germline gene, one junction end is altered; a read error may explain this.

Naive CD8 isolation took CD45RO-negative cells positively selected for CCR7 and excluded terminally differentiated effector memory CD45RA+ cells. The sequenced sample was naive CD8+ T cells sorted from blood. The receptor was derived from a man aged 25-45 years in good health. The rearrangement joins TRBV14 to TRBJ2-5; D might be TRBD2 (5 bases). CDR3 sequence: CASSYTSRAENF. CDR3 sequence (DNA): TGTGCCAGCAGCTACACCTCGCGGGCGGAAAACTTC.